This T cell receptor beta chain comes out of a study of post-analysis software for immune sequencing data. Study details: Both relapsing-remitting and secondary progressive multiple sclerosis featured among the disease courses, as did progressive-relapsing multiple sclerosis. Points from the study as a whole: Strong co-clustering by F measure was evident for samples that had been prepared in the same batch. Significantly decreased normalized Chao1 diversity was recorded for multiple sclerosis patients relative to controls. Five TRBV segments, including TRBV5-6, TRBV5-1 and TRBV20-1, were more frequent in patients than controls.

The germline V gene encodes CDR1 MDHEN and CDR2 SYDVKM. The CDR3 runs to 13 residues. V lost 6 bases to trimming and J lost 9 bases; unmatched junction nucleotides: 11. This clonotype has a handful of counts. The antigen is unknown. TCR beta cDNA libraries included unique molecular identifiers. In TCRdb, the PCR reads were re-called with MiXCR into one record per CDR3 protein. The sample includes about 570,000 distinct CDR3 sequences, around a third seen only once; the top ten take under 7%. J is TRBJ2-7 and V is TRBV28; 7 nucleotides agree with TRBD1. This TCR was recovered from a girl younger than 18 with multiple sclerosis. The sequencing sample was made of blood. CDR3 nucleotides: TGTGCCAGCAGCCGAGGGACAGACGAGGGGCAGTACTTC. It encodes CASSRGTDEGQYF.